These 23 T cell receptor beta chains were all obtained from the same sample, sequenced in a study of blood T cell repertoires in COVID-19. Profiling relied on immunoSEQ multiplex PCR, and the TCRdb table lists in-frame clones only, not all of them. This sample has 280,000 or so clones, with about nine tenths found just once. The sample consisted of peripheral blood. The receptors were sampled from a woman aged 30 to 39 who had recovered from COVID-19.

V gene TRBV7-3 combines with J gene TRBJ1-4; 9 bases are a match to TRBD1. V lost 5 bases, J lost 5 bases, and 3 bases stayed unmatched. CDR1 SGHTA and CDR2 FQGTGA come from the germline V gene. CDR3 length equals 14 residues. Here the CDR3 DNA reads TGTGCCAGCAGCGCCGGGACAGGGAATGAAAAACTGTTTTTT. Protein sequence: CASSAGTGNEKLFF. The whole variable domain, filled in from reference TRBV7-3 and TRBJ1-4, reads GAGVSQTPSNKVTEKGKYVELRCDPISGHTALYWYRQSLGQGPEFLIYFQGTGAADDSGLPNDRFFAVRPEGSVSTLKIQRTERGDSAVYLCASSAGTGNEKLFFGSGTQLSVL.

This clone was seen only once. CDR3 nucleotide sequence: TGTGCCAGCACCAGGGATTCGAACACTGAAGCTTTCTTT. Encoded protein: CASTRDSNTEAFF. The chain links TRBV9 to TRBJ1-1, with D possibly matching TRBD1 (5 bases). The germline V and J ends were trimmed by 6 bases and 1 base, with 10 bases remaining between them. The length of the CDR3 is 13 residues. CDR1 and CDR2 from the germline V gene are SGDLS and YYNGEE.

The chain is built from TRBV24-1 and TRBJ2-5, with D possibly TRBD1 on 6 matching bases. The V end lost 4 bases, the J end lost 3 bases, and 8 bases lay between the germline ends. CDR1 is KGHDR and CDR2 is SFDVKD in the germline V gene. This CDR3 region has 13 residues. The CDR3 nucleotides read TGTGCCACCAGTGACCCAGGGGAAGAGACCCAGTACTTC. Its protein is CATSDPGEETQYF.

This rearrangement joins TRBV15 to TRBJ1-4; D unresolved. The CDR3 loop spans 14 amino acids. Germline V gene lookup returns CDR1 LNHNV and CDR2 YYDKDF (reference sequence). Trimming cost V 0 bases and J 5 bases, with 7 bases left between them. The CDR3 DNA follows: TGTGCCACCAGCAGAGAACAGATAAATGAAAAACTGTTTTTT. Translating gives CATSREQINEKLFF.

A note on this clone: This sample includes further DNA sequences coding for the same CDR3. V and J are TRBV2 and TRBJ2-3, with D possibly matching TRBD1 (6 bases). Germline lookup yields CDR1 SNHLY and CDR2 FYNNEI. Trimming cost V 2 bases and J 0 bases, with 9 bases left between them. This CDR3 is 15 amino acids long. The CDR3: CASSESRGSTDTQYF. CDR3 in DNA: TGTGCCAGCAGTGAATCTAGGGGGAGCACAGATACGCAGTATTTT.

The chain links TRBV29-1 to TRBJ1-2; D is undetermined. Trimming left V 6 bases short and J 2 bases short, with 10 bases between. The CDR3 extends over 12 amino acids. Germline CDR1 is SQVTM and CDR2 is ANQGSEA. CDR3 residues: CSVAHLNYGYTF. For the CDR3, the DNA is TGCAGCGTCGCGCATCTAAACTATGGCTACACCTTC. The whole variable domain, remainder taken from reference TRBV29-1 and TRBJ1-2, is SAVISQKPSRDICQRGTSLTIQCQVDSQVTMMFWYRQQPGQSLTLIATANQGSEATYESGFVIDKFPISRPNLTFSTLTVSNMSPEDSSIYLCSVAHLNYGYTFGSGTRLTVV.

In its sample, this clone was seen a few times. V usage is TRBV30 and J usage is TRBJ1-2; D call uncertain. The CDR3 consists of 12 residues. Germline-derived CDR1 and CDR2 are GTSNPN and SVGIG (reference sequence). The V and J ends lost 0 bases and 7 bases respectively, with 9 bases between them. For the CDR3, the DNA is TGTGCCTGGAGTGTTACAGTAATTGGCTACACCTTC. Amino acids: CAWSVTVIGYTF.

This clone appeared a few times. The chain has TRBV5-8 and TRBJ1-5; 8 bases align to TRBD1. The V gene end was trimmed by 4 bases and the J gene end by 6 bases; junction bases not matched to a gene: 12. This CDR3 is 16 amino acids long. CDR1 and CDR2 from the germline V gene are SGHTS and YDEGEE. The CDR3 coding sequence is TGTGCCAGCAGCCCTGGACAGGGATTCGGTTTTCAGCCCCAGCATTTT. As protein: CASSPGQGFGFQPQHF.

This sequence joins TRBV19 and TRBJ1-6, with 9 positions matching TRBD1. Per the germline V gene, CDR1 is LNHDA and CDR2 is SQIVND (reference sequence). The CDR3 totals 14 residues. The V gene end was trimmed by 5 bases and the J gene end by 10 bases; junction bases not matched to a gene: 6. CDR3 residues: CASSEDRGGSPLHF. The CDR3 DNA reads as TGTGCCAGTAGTGAGGACAGGGGAGGATCACCCCTCCACTTT.

The chain uses TRBV2 and TRBJ2-1; possibly TRBD1 for D (5 bases). CDR1 SNHLY and CDR2 FYNNEI come from the germline V gene. The germline V and J ends were trimmed by 6 bases and 10 bases, with 10 bases remaining between them. The CDR3 is 11 residues long. This CDR3 reads CASRDSPEQFF. Written as DNA, the CDR3 is TGTGCCAGCAGAGACAGTCCCGAGCAGTTCTTC. Full variable domain (rest looked up from reference TRBV2 and TRBJ2-1): EPEVTQTPSHQVTQMGQEVILRCVPISNHLYFYWYRQILGQKVEFLVSFYNNEISEKSEIFDDQFSVERPDGSNFTLKIRSTKLEDSAMYFCASRDSPEQFFGPGTRLTVL.

This chain links TRBV3-1 (or the pseudogene TRBV3-2) with TRBJ1-6; D gene uncertain. Trimming pared 1 base from V and 5 bases from J, leaving 12 bases between. The CDR3 spans 16 residues. The V gene's germline CDR1 is LGHDT and CDR2 YNNKEL (reference sequence). The CDR3 spells CASSQGWLANNSPLHF. The DNA of the CDR3 is TGTGCCAGCAGCCAAGGGTGGTTAGCTAATAATTCACCCCTCCACTTT.

The rearrangement uses TRBV5-1 and TRBJ1-6; D is possibly TRBD1 (6 bases). The ends were cut back, 5 bases at V and 7 bases at J, with 19 bases in the middle. Germline V gene lookup returns CDR1 SGHRS and CDR2 YFSETQ. The CDR3 runs 16 residues. CDR3 region: CASRHERGQQNSPLHF. CDR3 sequence (DNA): TGCGCCAGCAGACATGAGAGGGGACAACAAAATTCACCCCTCCACTTT.

V and J are TRBV19 and TRBJ1-5, with 7 positions matching TRBD1. The CDR3 is 14 amino acids. The junction had 5 bases not matched to a gene; V was cut back by 5 bases and J by 4 bases. Germline CDR1 reads LNHDA; CDR2 reads SQIVND (reference sequence). CDR3 residues: CASSLDRNNQPQHF. The DNA for the CDR3 is TGTGCCAGTAGTTTGGACAGGAATAATCAGCCCCAGCATTTT.

The chain combines TRBV7-7 with TRBJ1-2; D gene unclear. Germline V gene data show CDR1 as SSHAT and CDR2 as FNYEAQ (reference sequence). Trimming took off 5 bases at V and 8 bases at J, with 18 bases between the two ends. The CDR3 spans 14 residues. CDR3 region: CASSLRLKISGYTF. The CDR3 DNA reads TGTGCCAGCAGCCTCCGACTTAAAATCTCGGGCTACACCTTC.

The J gene is TRBJ2-7, the V gene TRBV2; D perhaps matches TRBD1 (6 bases). V was cut by 6 bases and J by 2 bases, with 17 bases left in between. The CDR3 length is 15 residues. Germline V gene lookup returns CDR1 SNHLY and CDR2 FYNNEI. The CDR3, as DNA: TGTGCCAGCAGGTATAACCAGGGGTTACCCTACGAGCAGTACTTC. This codes for CASRYNQGLPYEQYF.

This clone was picked up a small number of times. The chain carries TRBV6-4 and TRBJ1-1; D not resolved. The germline V gene encodes CDR1 MRHNA and CDR2 SNTAGT. The V end was cut by 2 bases, the J end by 4 bases, with 14 bases between. There are 15 residues in the CDR3. The CDR3 bases are TGTGCCAGCAGTGACGGTCCGGATAGGAGCACTGAAGCTTTCTTT. This codes for CASSDGPDRSTEAFF.

The chain has TRBV12-3 or TRBV12-4 and TRBJ2-7; D is perhaps TRBD1 (5 bases). Between the trimmed V and J ends, which lost 1 base and 3 bases, there was a span of 7 bases. The CDR3 has 13 residues. This chain's CDR3 is CASSLGQNYEQYF. The DNA of the CDR3 is TGTGCCAGCAGTTTAGGACAGAACTACGAGCAGTACTTC.

The chain combines TRBV3-1 (or the pseudogene TRBV3-2) with TRBJ2-3; the D gene is possibly TRBD1 (5 bases). Between the trimmed V and J ends, which lost 1 base and 6 bases, there was a span of 11 bases. The CDR3 is 14 amino acids. Germline values: CDR1 LGHDT, CDR2 YNNKEL (reference sequence). CDR3 residues: CASSQGPPGDTQYF. CDR3 in DNA: TGTGCCAGCAGCCAAGGCCCCCCAGGGGATACGCAGTATTTT.

V usage is TRBV5-4 and J usage is TRBJ2-5; D is undetermined. Germline V CDR1 and CDR2: SGHNT, YYREEE (reference sequence). Trimming stripped 0 bases from V and 5 bases from J, with 5 bases between. The length of the CDR3 is 12 residues. Here the CDR3 reads CASSLDLETQYF. CDR3 nucleotide sequence: TGTGCCAGCAGCTTGGACTTGGAGACCCAGTACTTC.

This chain uses TRBV9 with TRBJ1-4; 8 bases fit TRBD1. Germline CDR1 SGDLS, CDR2 YYNGEE. The CDR3 consists of 16 residues. V lost 2 bases and J lost 7; bases outside the gene matches: 10. DNA for the CDR3: TGTGCCAGCAGCGTCTTCGGGACAGGTAGGGTTGAAAAACTGTTTTTT. Protein product: CASSVFGTGRVEKLFF.

The chain recombines TRBV12-1 with TRBJ1-3; the table's D call, TRBD1, has no DNA check behind it. TRBV12-1 is marked as a pseudogene. The CDR3 length is 18 residues. CDR3 coding DNA: TGTGCCAGCAGTCTCCAGACAGGGCCCGCGAACTCTGGAAACACCATATATTTT. Its translation: CASSLQTGPANSGNTIYF.

The CDR3 nucleotides are TGCGCCAGCAGCTTAACAGGGGACACTGAAGCTTTCTTT. As protein: CASSLTGDTEAFF. The gene calls are TRBV5-1 and TRBJ1-1, with 7 positions matching TRBD1. This CDR3 has 13 amino acids. V was pared by 2 bases and J by 3 bases, with 1 base of the junction left unmatched. Germline V gene lookup returns CDR1 SGHRS and CDR2 YFSETQ.

The V gene is TRBV20-1, the J gene TRBJ2-5, with D perhaps matching TRBD1 (6 bases). The germline V and J ends were trimmed by 4 bases and 2 bases, with 8 bases remaining between them. The CDR3 loop spans 12 amino acids. Germline CDR1 DFQATT, CDR2 SNEGSKA (reference sequence). CDR3 amino acids: CSAIDRQETQYF. The CDR3 bases are TGCAGTGCTATTGACAGGCAAGAGACCCAGTACTTC.